The TCR beta chain described here comes from a study of glioma-infiltrating T cells after dendritic cell vaccination (dated by TCRdb to 2016 to 2018). Turning to the overall study: The cohort included approximately 15 glioblastoma patients drawn from Phase I and II dendritic cell vaccination trials, of whom 9 were newly diagnosed and 6 had recurrent disease. To make the vaccine, monocyte-derived dendritic cells were cultured for about seven days with IL-4 and GM-CSF and then pulsed overnight with autologous tumor lysate. Patients received autologous tumor lysate-pulsed dendritic cell vaccination between the early 2000s and the early 2010s. Three intradermal dendritic cell vaccine injections were administered to patients at biweekly intervals in the arm below the axilla. Tumor-infiltrating lymphocyte content was quantified and tumor and blood repertoires were compared in dendritic cell-vaccinated glioblastoma patients by deep sequencing of TCR beta CDR3 regions. Survival after dendritic cell vaccination was correlated with TCR sequencing metrics, such as TIL content and the overlap between tumor and blood repertoires.

The time point label on this specimen signifies: after dendritic cell vaccination, including at tumor progression/relapse. Patients were selected for having adequate residual fresh-frozen tumor tissue and more than two years of available survival data. None of the glioblastoma patients carried an isocitrate dehydrogenase mutation, although molecular status otherwise varied. PBMC collection took place before vaccination, two weeks after the third vaccination, and at tumor progression if progression occurred. The Qiagen DNeasy Blood extraction Kit was used to extract genomic DNA. The immunoSEQ assay amplified TCRB CDR3 regions from 2 micrograms of genomic DNA, or from all available DNA when less than that amount was available. The multiplex PCR relied on 60 forward primers for TCR V beta segments and 13 reverse primers for J beta segments. To estimate reads per starting template, synthetic control templates were spiked into each sample at limiting dilution. Reads of 87 bp were generated by sequencing on the Illumina HiSeq System. On the authors' methods: PCR and sequencing errors were removed by a nearest neighbor algorithm that merged closely related sequences. TCR overlap was measured as the percentage of unique tumor TCR beta sequences also present in the same patient's peripheral blood. The clones in this table, taken by TCRdb from immuneACCESS, are in-frame only. Not every clone is retained; where verified, under half of the shortfall comes from an unresolved V gene, and the cause of the rest is unknown. Clonal size and the V and J genes are those of that table, whereas D and trimming came from the DNA. The table for this sample lists around 83,000 clones; about 85% of them were counted only once. About 8.5% of the sample is held by the ten biggest clonotypes.

What the work shows at the level of the full study, not this receptor alone: The three-group TCR overlap response model was characterized as speculative, and prospective validation of the model was stated to be required. Higher estimated pretreatment TIL content predicted longer time to progression and overall survival after dendritic cell vaccination. The cohort was small and heterogeneous, few patients had complete blood and tumor sets, and even fewer had initial-recurrent tumor pairs. TCR clonality showed no direct relationship with survival, which suggests that a diverse polyclonal response may matter.

Of note for this clone: Its antigen remains unidentified. Base qualities are not at hand, and no much larger clone is one base apart.

Trimming takes 0 bases off V and 4 bases off J; junction bases not matched to a gene: 6. The CDR3 spans 16 residues, from the cysteine through the phenylalanine. The read is trimmed to its CDR3 DNA, 48 bases read in frame from base 1. The CDR1 and CDR2 encoded by the germline V gene are MNHEY and SVGAGI. The chain was built from TRBV6-5 and TRBJ2-7, and TRBD2 aligns with 10 junction nucleotides. The source material was blood, sampled after dendritic cell vaccination. The sequence came from a human donor with glioblastoma. The CDR3 protein: CASSYSRLAGVYEQYF. The nucleotide sequence is TGTGCCAGCAGTTACTCTCGGCTAGCGGGAGTTTACGAGCAGTACTTC.